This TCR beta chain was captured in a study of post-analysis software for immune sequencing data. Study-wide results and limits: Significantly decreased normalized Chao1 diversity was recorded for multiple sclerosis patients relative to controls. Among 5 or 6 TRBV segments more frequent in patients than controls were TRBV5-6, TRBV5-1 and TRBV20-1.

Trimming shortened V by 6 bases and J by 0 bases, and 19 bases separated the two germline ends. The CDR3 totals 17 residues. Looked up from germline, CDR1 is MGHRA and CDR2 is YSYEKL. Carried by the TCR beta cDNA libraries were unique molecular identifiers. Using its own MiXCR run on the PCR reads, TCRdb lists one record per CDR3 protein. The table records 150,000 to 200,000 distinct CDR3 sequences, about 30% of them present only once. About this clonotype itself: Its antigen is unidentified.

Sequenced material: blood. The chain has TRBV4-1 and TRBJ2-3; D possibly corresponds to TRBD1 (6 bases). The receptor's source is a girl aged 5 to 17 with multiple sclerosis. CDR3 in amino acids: CASSRTFVGQSTDTQYF. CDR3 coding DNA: TGCGCCAGCAGTCGAACCTTTGTCGGACAGAGCACAGATACGCAGTATTTT.